This is a list of T cell receptor beta chains from one sample in a study of T cell repertoires in cytomegalovirus infection. TCRdb reprocessed the reads with MiXCR, giving one entry per CDR3 protein. The table lists some 390,000 distinct CDR3 sequences, over 15% of them singletons, with about 10% in the top ten. Sequencing was performed on PBMCs. These receptors all come from a human donor in good health (CMV status not recorded). Some clones in this sample may be carry-over from other donors' samples. Both conserved end residues are part of each CDR3. The order of the fields is J gene, D gene, V gene, clone size, CDR3 protein, CDR3 DNA. The D gene is left open where the match is weak. Rows give clone size only sometimes, using once, few, many, or a class for an expanded clone.

J: TRBJ1-1
D: -
V: TRBV11-2
size: few
CDR3: CASSPSNTEAFF
DNA: TGTGCCAGCAGCCCCTCAAACACTGAAGCTTTCTTT

J: TRBJ1-6
D: -
V: TRBV7-9
size: many
CDR3: CASSFQGNNSPLHF
DNA: TGTGCCAGCAGCTTTCAAGGGAATAATTCACCCCTCCACTTT

J: TRBJ2-1
D: -
V: TRBV4-3
size: few
CDR3: CASSQDRMDEQFF
DNA: TGCGCCAGCAGCCAAGACCGGATGGATGAGCAGTTCTTC

J: TRBJ1-1
D: -
V: TRBV7-2
size: many
CDR3: CASSLVGRPEAFF
DNA: TGTGCCAGCAGCTTAGTAGGTCGGCCTGAAGCTTTCTTT

J: TRBJ2-5
D: TRBD1
V: TRBV10-3
size: -
CDR3: CAISVGTDLETQYF
DNA: TGTGCCATCAGTGTGGGGACAGATTTGGAGACCCAGTACTTC

J: TRBJ1-5
D: -
V: TRBV28
size: -
CDR3: CASRTLTDSGTYSNQPQHF
DNA: TGTGCCAGCCGTACCTTAACTGACAGTGGGACCTATAGCAATCAGCCCCAGCATTTT

J: TRBJ1-2
D: TRBD1
V: TRBV19
size: -
CDR3: CASSIRAGGIYGYTF
DNA: TGTGCCAGTAGTATCCGGGCAGGGGGGATCTATGGCTACACCTTC

J: TRBJ2-1
D: -
V: TRBV7-6
size: many
CDR3: CASSFGRGGEQFF
DNA: TGTGCCAGCAGCTTCGGGCGAGGGGGTGAGCAGTTCTTC

J: TRBJ2-1
D: -
V: TRBV7-6
size: -
CDR3: CASSSVVGFAGDEQFF
DNA: TGTGCCAGCAGCTCCGTAGTGGGTTTCGCTGGGGATGAGCAGTTCTTC

J: TRBJ2-5
D: TRBD2
V: TRBV11-2
size: -
CDR3: CASSGWLAGVVETQYF
DNA: TGTGCCAGCAGCGGGTGGCTAGCGGGAGTTGTGGAGACCCAGTACTTC

J: TRBJ2-3
D: TRBD2
V: TRBV7-2
size: many
CDR3: CASSLVSGGAKVWKDTQYF
DNA: TGTGCCAGCAGCTTAGTTAGCGGGGGGGCCAAAGTTTGGAAAGATACGCAGTATTTT

J: TRBJ1-5
D: TRBD1
V: TRBV28
size: -
CDR3: CASSLPGTGYQPQHF
DNA: TGTGCCAGCAGTTTACCCGGGACAGGGTATCAGCCCCAGCATTTT

J: TRBJ1-5
D: -
V: TRBV6-5
size: few
CDR3: CASGLVGESNQPQHF
DNA: TGTGCCAGCGGCCTGGTCGGGGAAAGCAATCAGCCCCAGCATTTT

J: TRBJ2-3
D: -
V: TRBV7-8
size: many
CDR3: CASSRRLGSTDTQYF
DNA: TGTGCCAGCAGTAGGCGGTTGGGAAGCACAGATACGCAGTATTTT

J: TRBJ2-1
D: TRBD2
V: TRBV19
size: -
CDR3: CASSIAPTSALYNEQFF
DNA: TGTGCCAGTAGTATAGCACCGACTAGCGCCCTTTACAATGAGCAGTTCTTC

J: TRBJ1-2
D: -
V: TRBV19
size: many
CDR3: CASSIYGGSGYGYTF
DNA: TGTGCCAGTAGTATCTATGGAGGCTCGGGGTATGGCTACACCTTC

J: TRBJ2-3
D: TRBD2
V: TRBV7-2
size: -
CDR3: CASKTGTSGIPSTDTQYF
DNA: TGTGCCAGCAAGACCGGGACTAGCGGGATCCCCAGCACAGATACGCAGTATTTT

J: TRBJ2-1
D: TRBD2
V: TRBV7-2
size: many
CDR3: CASSAGLAGEQFF
DNA: TGTGCCAGCAGCGCCGGACTAGCAGGTGAGCAGTTCTTC

J: TRBJ1-1
D: -
V: TRBV2
size: few
CDR3: CASYDSNTEAFF
DNA: TGTGCCAGCTACGACAGTAACACTGAAGCTTTCTTT

J: TRBJ2-1
D: TRBD2
V: TRBV7-2
size: many
CDR3: CASSPRTSGTSEQFF
DNA: TGTGCCAGCAGTCCACGGACTAGCGGGACCAGTGAGCAGTTCTTC

J: TRBJ1-5
D: -
V: TRBV12-3/TRBV12-4
size: -
CDR3: CASSRTETQPQHF
DNA: TGTGCCAGCAGTCGGACAGAAACCCAGCCCCAGCATTTT

J: TRBJ2-5
D: TRBD2
V: TRBV20-1
size: -
CDR3: CSARPSGRLQETQYF
DNA: TGCAGTGCGCGCCCTAGCGGGAGGTTACAAGAGACCCAGTACTTC

J: TRBJ1-1
D: TRBD1
V: TRBV14
size: -
CDR3: CASSQEDREETEAFF
DNA: TGTGCCAGCAGCCAAGAGGACAGGGAAGAGACTGAAGCTTTCTTT

J: TRBJ1-5
D: -
V: TRBV10-3
size: -
CDR3: CAISESGAPQPQHF
DNA: TGTGCCATCAGTGAGTCCGGGGCTCCTCAGCCCCAGCATTTT

J: TRBJ2-1
D: -
V: TRBV6-2/TRBV6-3
size: -
CDR3: CASRLGTYNEQFF
DNA: TGTGCCAGCAGACTCGGGACCTACAATGAGCAGTTCTTC

J: TRBJ2-1
D: -
V: TRBV7-6
size: -
CDR3: CASSLSSGLPNNEQFF
DNA: TGTGCCAGCAGTCTCTCCAGCGGACTCCCCAACAATGAGCAGTTCTTC

J: TRBJ2-1
D: -
V: TRBV7-2
size: few
CDR3: CASNMEGRYNEQFF
DNA: TGTGCCAGCAATATGGAGGGCAGGTACAATGAGCAGTTCTTC

J: TRBJ1-5
D: -
V: TRBV25-1
size: many
CDR3: CASEGPRPGDWSNQPQHF
DNA: TGTGCCAGTGAGGGCCCCCGGCCAGGGGACTGGAGCAATCAGCCCCAGCATTTT

J: TRBJ1-6
D: TRBD1
V: TRBV6-1
size: few
CDR3: CASTYRQGAYNSPLHF
DNA: TGTGCCAGCACCTACCGACAGGGAGCCTATAATTCACCCCTCCACTTT

J: TRBJ2-3
D: TRBD2
V: TRBV7-8
size: many
CDR3: CASSLELGGDTQYF
DNA: TGTGCCAGCAGCTTAGAGTTGGGAGGGGATACGCAGTATTTT

J: TRBJ2-6
D: TRBD2
V: TRBV6-6
size: once
CDR3: CASRGGGANVLTF
DNA: TGTGCCAGCCGGGGGGGTGGGGCCAACGTCCTGACTTTC

J: TRBJ1-6
D: TRBD1
V: TRBV12-5
size: -
CDR3: CASGSSAGTGMNLSPLHF
DNA: TGTGCTAGTGGTTCGTCCGCCGGGACAGGGATGAATTTGTCACCCCTCCACTTT

J: TRBJ2-1
D: TRBD1
V: TRBV28
size: few
CDR3: CASRPGAAGGFNEQFF
DNA: TGTGCCAGCAGACCTGGGGCGGCAGGGGGTTTTAATGAGCAGTTCTTC

J: TRBJ1-6
D: -
V: TRBV5-1
size: -
CDR3: CASSQDSGNSPLHF
DNA: TGCGCCAGCAGCCAGGACAGTGGGAATTCACCCCTCCACTTT

J: TRBJ1-4
D: -
V: TRBV19
size: -
CDR3: CASSMQRSATNEKLFF
DNA: TGTGCCAGTAGTATGCAGCGCTCTGCAACTAATGAAAAACTGTTTTTT

J: TRBJ2-1
D: -
V: TRBV7-9
size: many
CDR3: CASSLSGSTEQFF
DNA: TGTGCCAGCAGCTTAAGTGGGTCTACGGAGCAGTTCTTC

J: TRBJ2-7
D: -
V: TRBV6-1
size: many
CDR3: CASSEEPRGYEQYF
DNA: TGTGCCAGCAGTGAAGAGCCCAGGGGCTACGAGCAGTACTTC

J: TRBJ1-1
D: -
V: TRBV15
size: few
CDR3: CATSRDTRAWAEAFF
DNA: TGTGCCACCAGCAGAGATACAAGGGCATGGGCTGAAGCTTTCTTT

J: TRBJ2-4
D: TRBD2
V: TRBV19
size: -
CDR3: CASSPSGGNIQYF
DNA: TGTGCCAGTAGCCCTAGCGGTGGAAACATTCAGTACTTC

J: TRBJ1-1
D: -
V: TRBV10-3
size: -
CDR3: CAITSDWGGTAEAFF
DNA: TGTGCCATCACATCTGACTGGGGAGGAACGGCTGAAGCTTTCTTT

J: TRBJ1-5
D: -
V: TRBV7-6
size: -
CDR3: CASSLGREEGGWNQPQHF
DNA: TGTGCCAGCAGCTTAGGCAGGGAGGAGGGAGGTTGGAATCAGCCCCAGCATTTT

J: TRBJ2-5
D: TRBD2
V: TRBV20-1
size: -
CDR3: CSARGREWSQYF
DNA: TGCAGTGCTAGAGGGCGGGAGTGGTCCCAGTACTTC

J: TRBJ1-3
D: -
V: TRBV7-2
size: many
CDR3: CASSLEGPTSGNTIYF
DNA: TGTGCCAGCAGCTTAGAGGGACCGACCTCTGGAAACACCATATATTTT

J: TRBJ1-5
D: -
V: TRBV2
size: -
CDR3: CASSELEEQQPQHF
DNA: TGTGCCAGCAGTGAATTGGAAGAGCAGCAGCCCCAGCATTTT

J: TRBJ2-7
D: TRBD2
V: TRBV7-9
size: few
CDR3: CASSISGGAGNEQYF
DNA: TGTGCCAGCAGTATTAGCGGGGGGGCCGGGAACGAGCAGTACTTC

J: TRBJ2-7
D: -
V: TRBV20-1
size: -
CDR3: CSARGASFEQYF
DNA: TGCAGTGCTAGAGGCGCATCATTCGAGCAGTACTTC

J: TRBJ1-2
D: -
V: TRBV3-1
size: -
CDR3: CASSQDDRAGWAARGYTF
DNA: TGTGCCAGCAGCCAAGATGACCGGGCTGGTTGGGCCGCCCGCGGCTACACCTTC

J: TRBJ1-6
D: -
V: TRBV7-2
size: many
CDR3: CASSPSPGGTYSPLHF
DNA: TGTGCCAGCAGCCCGTCCCCGGGAGGGACCTATTCACCCCTCCACTTT